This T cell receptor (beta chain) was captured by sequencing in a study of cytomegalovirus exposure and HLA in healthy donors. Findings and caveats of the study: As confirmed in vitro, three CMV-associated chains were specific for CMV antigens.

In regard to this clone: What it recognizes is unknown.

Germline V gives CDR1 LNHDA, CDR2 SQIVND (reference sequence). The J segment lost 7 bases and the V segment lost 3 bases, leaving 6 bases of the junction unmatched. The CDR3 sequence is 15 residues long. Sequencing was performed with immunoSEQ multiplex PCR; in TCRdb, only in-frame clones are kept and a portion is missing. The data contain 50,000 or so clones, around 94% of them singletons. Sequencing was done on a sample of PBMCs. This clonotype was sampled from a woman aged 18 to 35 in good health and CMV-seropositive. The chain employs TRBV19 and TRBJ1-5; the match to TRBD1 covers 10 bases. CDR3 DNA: TGTGCCAGTAGTATCGCCGGGACAGGGGCCCAGCCCCAGCATTTT. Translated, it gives CASSIAGTGAQPQHF.